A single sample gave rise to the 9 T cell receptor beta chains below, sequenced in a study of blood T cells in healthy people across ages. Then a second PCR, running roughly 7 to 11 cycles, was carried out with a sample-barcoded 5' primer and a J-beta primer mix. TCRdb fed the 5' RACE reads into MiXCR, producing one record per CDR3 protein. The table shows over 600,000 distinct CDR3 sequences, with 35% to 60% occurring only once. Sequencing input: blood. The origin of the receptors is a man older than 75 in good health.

The CDR3 loop is CAISGGGQSLTTYEQYF. The DNA of the CDR3 is TGTGCCATCAGCGGGGGGGGACAGTCGTTAACCACCTACGAGCAGTACTTC. The chain joins TRBV10-3 to TRBJ2-7; possible D gene TRBD2, 8 bases. Trimming took 6 bases from V and 2 from J, leaving 23 bases between them. Germline-derived CDR1 and CDR2 are ENHRY and SYGVKD. This CDR3 spans 17 amino acids.

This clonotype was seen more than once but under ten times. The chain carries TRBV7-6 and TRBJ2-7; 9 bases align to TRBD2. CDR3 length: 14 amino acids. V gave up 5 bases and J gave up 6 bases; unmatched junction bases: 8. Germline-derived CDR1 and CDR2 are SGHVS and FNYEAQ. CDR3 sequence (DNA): TGTGCCAGCAGCGTAGTAGCGGGAGTCTCCGAGCAGTACTTC. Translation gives CASSVVAGVSEQYF.

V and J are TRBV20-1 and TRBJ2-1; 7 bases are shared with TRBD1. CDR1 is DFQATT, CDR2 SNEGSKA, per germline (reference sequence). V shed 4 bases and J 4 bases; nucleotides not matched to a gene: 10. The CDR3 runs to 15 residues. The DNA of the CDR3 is TGCAGTGCTAAGGGGAACAGGGGTAATTACAATGAGCAGTTCTTC. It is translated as CSAKGNRGNYNEQFF.

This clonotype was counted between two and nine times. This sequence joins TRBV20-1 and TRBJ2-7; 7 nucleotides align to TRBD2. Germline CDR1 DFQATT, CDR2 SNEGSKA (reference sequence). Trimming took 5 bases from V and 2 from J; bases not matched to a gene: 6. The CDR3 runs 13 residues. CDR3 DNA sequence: TGCAGTGCTTCCGGACTAGGGGCCTACGAGCAGTACTTC. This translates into CSASGLGAYEQYF.

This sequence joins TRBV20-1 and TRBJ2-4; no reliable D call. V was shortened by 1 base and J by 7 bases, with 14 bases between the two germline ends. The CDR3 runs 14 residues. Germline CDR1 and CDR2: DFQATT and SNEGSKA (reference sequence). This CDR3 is CSARVGRLGNIQYF. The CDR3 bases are TGCAGTGCTAGAGTCGGCAGGTTGGGGAACATTCAGTACTTC.

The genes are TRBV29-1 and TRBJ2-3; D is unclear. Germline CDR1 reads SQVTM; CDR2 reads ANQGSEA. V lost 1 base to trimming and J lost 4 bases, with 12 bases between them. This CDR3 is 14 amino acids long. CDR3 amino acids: CSVEGPGSPDTQYF. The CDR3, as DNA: TGCAGCGTTGAAGGCCCCGGCAGCCCAGATACGCAGTATTTT.

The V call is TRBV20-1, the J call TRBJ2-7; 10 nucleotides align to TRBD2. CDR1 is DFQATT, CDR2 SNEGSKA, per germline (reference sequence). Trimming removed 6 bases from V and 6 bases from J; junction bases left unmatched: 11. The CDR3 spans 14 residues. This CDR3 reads CSANSGRALGEQYF. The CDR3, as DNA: TGCAGTGCAAACAGCGGGAGGGCTTTGGGCGAGCAGTACTTC.

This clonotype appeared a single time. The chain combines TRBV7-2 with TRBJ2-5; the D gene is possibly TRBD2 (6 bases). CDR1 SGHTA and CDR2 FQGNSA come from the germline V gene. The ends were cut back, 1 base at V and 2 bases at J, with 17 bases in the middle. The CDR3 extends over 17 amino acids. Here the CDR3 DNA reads TGTGCCAGCAGCTTAGGTGCCGCCGGGCGGGGTCAAGAGACCCAGTACTTC. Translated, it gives CASSLGAAGRGQETQYF.

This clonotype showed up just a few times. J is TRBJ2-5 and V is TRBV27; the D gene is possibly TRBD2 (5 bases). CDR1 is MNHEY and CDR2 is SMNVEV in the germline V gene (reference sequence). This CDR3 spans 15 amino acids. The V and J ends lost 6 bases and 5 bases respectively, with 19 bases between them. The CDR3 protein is CASRPWGSAEETQYF. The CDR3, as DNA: TGTGCCAGCAGACCGTGGGGTAGCGCGGAGGAGACCCAGTACTTC.